This TCR beta chain was recovered during a study of blood T cells in healthy people across ages. A J-beta primer mix and a sample-barcoded 5' primer were used in a second PCR of about 7 to 12 cycles. Sequencing of every sample gave 3 million or more CDR3-containing paired-end reads. One entry per CDR3 protein results from TCRdb running MiXCR on the 5' RACE reads. The top ten hold less than 20% of the sample, which has approximately 800,000 distinct CDR3 sequences, around 45% seen once. Germline V gene sequence: CDR1 DFQATT, CDR2 SNEGSKA (reference sequence). CDR3 length: 13 residues. There are a few counts of this clonotype. Its antigen is unknown. One end of the junction varies from germline; a read error may be responsible. Study outcomes and limitations: Leaving the PBMCs unsorted stopped any conclusive comparison of naive versus antigen-experienced cells. A roughly linear fall in TCR beta diversity per million T cells was seen with increasing age.

The source of this sequence is a man aged 80 or over in good health. The sequenced material came from blood. The chain combines TRBV20-1 with TRBJ1-6; TRBD1 matches 7 bases. The CDR3 sequence: CSARDGRQGPLHF. As DNA, the CDR3 is TGCAGCGCTAGAGATGGGCGACAGGGACCCCTCCACTTT.